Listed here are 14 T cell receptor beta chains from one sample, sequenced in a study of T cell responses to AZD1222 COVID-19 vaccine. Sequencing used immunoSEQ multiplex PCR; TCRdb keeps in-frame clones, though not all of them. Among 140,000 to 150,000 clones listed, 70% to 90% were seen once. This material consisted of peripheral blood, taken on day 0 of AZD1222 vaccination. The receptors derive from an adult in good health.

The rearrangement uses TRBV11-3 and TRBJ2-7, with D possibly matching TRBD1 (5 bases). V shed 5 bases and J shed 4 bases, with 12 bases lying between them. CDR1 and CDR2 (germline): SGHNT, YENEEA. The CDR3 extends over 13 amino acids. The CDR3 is CASSLGEQYEQYF. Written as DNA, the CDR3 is TGTGCCAGCAGCCTAGGGGAACAGTACGAGCAGTACTTC. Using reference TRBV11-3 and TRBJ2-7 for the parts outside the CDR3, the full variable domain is EAGVVQSPRYKIIEKKQPVAFWCNPISGHNTLYWYLQNLGQGPELLIRYENEEAVDDSQLPKDRFSAERLKGVDSTLKIQPAELGDSAVYLCASSLGEQYEQYFGPGTRLTVT.

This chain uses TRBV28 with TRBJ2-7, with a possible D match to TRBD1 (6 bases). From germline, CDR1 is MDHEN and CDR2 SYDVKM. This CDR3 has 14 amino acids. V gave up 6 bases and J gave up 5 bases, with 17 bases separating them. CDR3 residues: CASSRLGTKDEQYF. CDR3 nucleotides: TGTGCCAGCAGCCGCCTCGGGACAAAAGACGAGCAGTACTTC.

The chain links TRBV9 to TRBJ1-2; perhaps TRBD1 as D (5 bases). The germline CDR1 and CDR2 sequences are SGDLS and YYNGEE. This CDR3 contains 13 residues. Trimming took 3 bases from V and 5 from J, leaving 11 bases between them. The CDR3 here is CASSGPGGYGYTF. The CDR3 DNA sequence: TGTGCCAGCAGCGGGCCCGGGGGGTATGGCTACACCTTC.

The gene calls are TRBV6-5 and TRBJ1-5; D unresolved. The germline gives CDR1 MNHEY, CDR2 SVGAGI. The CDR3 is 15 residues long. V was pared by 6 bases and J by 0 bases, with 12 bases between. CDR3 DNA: TGTGCCAGCAGAGTCAGCTTGAATAGCAATCAGCCCCAGCATTTT. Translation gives CASRVSLNSNQPQHF.

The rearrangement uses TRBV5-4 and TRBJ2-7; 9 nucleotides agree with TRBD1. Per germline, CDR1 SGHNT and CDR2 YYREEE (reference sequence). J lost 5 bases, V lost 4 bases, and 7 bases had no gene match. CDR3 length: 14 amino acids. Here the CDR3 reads CASSIPTGGNEQYF. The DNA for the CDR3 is TGTGCCAGCAGCATACCGACAGGGGGGAACGAGCAGTACTTC. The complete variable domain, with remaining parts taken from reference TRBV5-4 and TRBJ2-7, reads ETGVTQSPTHLIKTRGQQVTLRCSSQSGHNTVSWYQQALGQGPQFIFQYYREEENGRGNFPPRFSGLQFPNYSSELNVNALELDDSALYLCASSIPTGGNEQYFGPGTRLTVT.

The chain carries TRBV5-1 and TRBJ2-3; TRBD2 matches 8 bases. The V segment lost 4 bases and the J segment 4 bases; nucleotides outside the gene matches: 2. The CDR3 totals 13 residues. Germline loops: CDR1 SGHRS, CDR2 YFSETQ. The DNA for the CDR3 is TGCGCCAGCAGCCGGGAGGGCTCAGATACGCAGTATTTT. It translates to CASSREGSDTQYF.

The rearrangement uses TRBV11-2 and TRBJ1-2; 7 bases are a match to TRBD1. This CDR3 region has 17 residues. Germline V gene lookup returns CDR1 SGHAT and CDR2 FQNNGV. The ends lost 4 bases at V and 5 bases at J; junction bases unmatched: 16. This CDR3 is CASSSLTGRLTGYGYTF. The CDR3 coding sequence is TGTGCCAGCAGCTCCTTGACAGGGAGATTGACTGGGTATGGCTACACCTTC.

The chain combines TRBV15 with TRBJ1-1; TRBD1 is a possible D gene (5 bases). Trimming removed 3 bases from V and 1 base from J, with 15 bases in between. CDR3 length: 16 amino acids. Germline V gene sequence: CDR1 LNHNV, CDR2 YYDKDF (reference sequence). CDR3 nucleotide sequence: TGTGCCACCAGCAGCAGCCGGCGGGGACCGAACACTGAAGCTTTCTTT. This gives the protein CATSSSRRGPNTEAFF.

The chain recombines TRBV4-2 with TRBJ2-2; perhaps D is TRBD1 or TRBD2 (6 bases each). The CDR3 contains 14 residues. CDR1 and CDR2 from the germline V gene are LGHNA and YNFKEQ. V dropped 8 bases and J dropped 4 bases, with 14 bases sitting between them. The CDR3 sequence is CASEWGRGTGELFF. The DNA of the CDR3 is TGTGCCAGCGAGTGGGGGCGGGGCACCGGGGAGCTGTTTTTT.

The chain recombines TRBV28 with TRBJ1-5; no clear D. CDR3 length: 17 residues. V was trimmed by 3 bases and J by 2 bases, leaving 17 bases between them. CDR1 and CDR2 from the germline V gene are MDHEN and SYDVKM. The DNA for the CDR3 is TGTGCCAGCAGTTTGGACTCCCGGAAGGTGGGCAATCAGCCCCAGCATTTT. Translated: CASSLDSRKVGNQPQHF.

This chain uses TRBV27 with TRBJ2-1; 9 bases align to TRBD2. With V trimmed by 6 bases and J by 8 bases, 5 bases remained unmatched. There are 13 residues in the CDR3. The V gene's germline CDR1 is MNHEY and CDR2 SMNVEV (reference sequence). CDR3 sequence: CASRQAGGYEQFF. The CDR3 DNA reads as TGTGCCAGCAGGCAAGCGGGAGGATATGAGCAGTTCTTC.

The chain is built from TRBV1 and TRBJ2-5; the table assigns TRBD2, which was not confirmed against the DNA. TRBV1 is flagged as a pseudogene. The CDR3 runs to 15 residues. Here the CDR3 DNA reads TGCACCAGCAGCAGGGGGGGAGGGGTGCGAGAGACCCAGTACTTC. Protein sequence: CTSSRGGGVRETQYF.

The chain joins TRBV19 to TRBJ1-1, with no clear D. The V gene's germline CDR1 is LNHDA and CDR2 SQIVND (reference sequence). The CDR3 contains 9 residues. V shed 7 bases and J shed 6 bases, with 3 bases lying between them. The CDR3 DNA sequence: TGTGCCAGTAAAGCTGAAGCTTTCTTT. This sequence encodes CASKAEAFF.

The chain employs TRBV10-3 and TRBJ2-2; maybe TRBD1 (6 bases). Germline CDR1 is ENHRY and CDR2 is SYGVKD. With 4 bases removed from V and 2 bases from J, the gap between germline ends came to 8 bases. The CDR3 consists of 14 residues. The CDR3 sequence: CAISGGLNTGELFF. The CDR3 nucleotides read TGTGCCATCAGTGGGGGGCTTAACACCGGGGAGCTGTTTTTT.